The 32 T cell receptor beta chains below come from one sample, sequenced in a study of OX40 agonist ivuxolimab in advanced cancers. Here immunoSEQ multiplex PCR was the method, and the copy in TCRdb shows in-frame clones only, minus some. The table has about 33,000 clones, roughly 82% seen once. The sample was CD4+ or CD8+ T cells sorted from blood, taken in a trial of the OX40 agonist ivuxolimab. The receptors were sampled from an adult with an advanced solid tumor such as melanoma, head and neck, liver or kidney cancer.

This chain connects TRBV2 to TRBJ2-1, with TRBD2 matching 9 bases. Germline V gives CDR1 SNHLY, CDR2 FYNNEI. Losses at the gene ends were 7 bases for V and 0 bases for J; bases not matched to a gene: 13. The CDR3 runs to 18 residues. The CDR3 DNA is TGTGCCAGCAAGGGGCACAGGACTAGCGTTCTCTCCTACAATGAGCAGTTCTTC. It encodes CASKGHRTSVLSYNEQFF.

This chain links TRBV28 with TRBJ2-7; D possibly corresponds to TRBD1 (6 bases). There are 15 residues in the CDR3. CDR1 is MDHEN, CDR2 SYDVKM, per germline. V dropped 5 bases and J dropped 2 bases, with 16 bases sitting between them. The CDR3 nucleotides read TGTGCCAGCAGTCCTGACAGGTTCGGACCCTACGAGCAGTACTTC. It is translated as CASSPDRFGPYEQYF.

The rearrangement uses TRBV21-1 and TRBJ1-6; the listed D gene, TRBD1, was not tested against the DNA. TRBV21-1 is a pseudogene segment. This CDR3 region has 16 residues. CDR3 bases: TGTGCCAACCTAAGCAAAGCAGGACAGGCCCTGCCACCCCTCCACTTT. It encodes CANLSKAGQALPPLHF.

This chain uses TRBV7-9 with TRBJ2-7, with 8 bases aligning to TRBD1. With V trimmed by 4 bases and J by 1 base, 6 bases remained unmatched. This CDR3 comprises 15 residues. The V gene's germline CDR1 is SEHNR and CDR2 FQNEAQ (reference sequence). The CDR3 DNA sequence: TGTGCCAGCAGCTACGGGACAGGTCCTTCCTACGAGCAGTACTTC. This gives the protein CASSYGTGPSYEQYF.

Judged by abundance, this clone is large (0.1 to 1%). The CDR3, as DNA: TGTGCCAGCAGCTTGTCCGGGACCCGCTATGGCTACACCTTC. It codes for CASSLSGTRYGYTF. The chain has TRBV5-4 and TRBJ1-2, with a tentative D call TRBD1 (5 bases). Germline CDR1 and CDR2: SGHNT and YYREEE (reference sequence). With 1 base removed from V and 4 bases from J, the gap between germline ends came to 11 bases. The CDR3 is 14 amino acids.

J is TRBJ2-1 and V is TRBV6-5; 8 nucleotides match TRBD1. The CDR3 has 14 amino acids. V dropped 6 bases and J dropped 7; count of bases not matched to a gene: 8. In germline, CDR1 is MNHEY, CDR2 SVGAGI. The CDR3 is CASRGRGRSNEQFF. In DNA, the CDR3 is TGTGCCAGCAGGGGCAGGGGGCGGTCTAATGAGCAGTTCTTC.

In nucleotides, the CDR3 is TGTGCCAGCAGTTTGACCAGCAATCAGCCCCAGCATTTT. Its protein product is CASSLTSNQPQHF. V gene TRBV27 combines with J gene TRBJ1-5; D unclear. Deletions cut 3 bases from V and 1 base from J, with 4 bases between. This CDR3 contains 13 residues. Looked up from germline, CDR1 is MNHEY and CDR2 is SMNVEV (reference sequence).

The genes are TRBV20-1 and TRBJ1-1; unclear D gene. The V end was cut by 6 bases, the J end by 5 bases, with 7 bases between. Germline CDR1 DFQATT, CDR2 SNEGSKA (reference sequence). The CDR3 is 10 amino acids. CDR3 bases: TGCAGTGCCGGGGAGACTGAAGCTTTCTTT. Translating gives CSAGETEAFF.

The V and J genes are TRBV29-1 and TRBJ2-3; tentatively, D is TRBD2 (5 bases). V lost 2 bases, J lost 0 bases, and 15 bases lay in between. Germline values: CDR1 SQVTM, CDR2 ANQGSEA. The CDR3 sequence is 16 residues long. Here the CDR3 reads CSVEKRRDASTDTQYF. CDR3 coding DNA: TGCAGCGTTGAAAAGAGACGGGATGCTAGCACAGATACGCAGTATTTT.

This clone was recorded a few times. The genes are TRBV27 and TRBJ2-7, with 7 bases lining up with TRBD2. J gave up 1 base and V 8 bases, and 17 bases lay outside the gene matches. Germline V gene data show CDR1 as MNHEY and CDR2 as SMNVEV (reference sequence). This CDR3 comprises 17 residues. In DNA form, the CDR3 reads TGTGCCAGCCTGAACGGGACGGGAGGAAGCCAATCCTACGAGCAGTACTTC. Encoded protein: CASLNGTGGSQSYEQYF.

The rearrangement uses TRBV28 and TRBJ1-1; TRBD1 is a possible D gene (6 bases). V was trimmed by 5 bases and J by 2 bases, leaving 15 bases between them. This CDR3 comprises 15 residues. CDR1 and CDR2 (germline): MDHEN, SYDVKM. CDR3 region: CASSRGKGVNTEAFF. As DNA, the CDR3 is TGTGCCAGCAGTAGGGGAAAGGGGGTCAACACTGAAGCTTTCTTT.

This clone has just one count. This rearrangement joins TRBV28 to TRBJ1-1; TRBD1 aligns across 8 bases. V shed 6 bases and J 1 base; nucleotides not matched to a gene: 4. CDR3 length: 14 residues. Germline V CDR1 and CDR2: MDHEN, SYDVKM. Here the CDR3 reads CASRGGQENTEAFF. In DNA form, the CDR3 reads TGTGCCAGCAGAGGGGGACAGGAGAACACTGAAGCTTTCTTT.

This clone was recorded a few times. The rearrangement uses TRBV7-9 and TRBJ1-1; TRBD1 matches 9 bases. Per the germline V gene, CDR1 is SEHNR and CDR2 is FQNEAQ (reference sequence). The J segment lost 1 base and the V segment lost 4 bases, leaving 10 bases of the junction unmatched. This CDR3 has 17 amino acids. The DNA for the CDR3 is TGTGCCAGCAGCTCTAGTCCCGGGACAGGGCCGAACACTGAAGCTTTCTTT. Protein product: CASSSSPGTGPNTEAFF. Full variable domain (remainder filled in from reference TRBV7-9 and TRBJ1-1): DTGVSQNPRHKITKRGQNVTFRCDPISEHNRLYWYRQTLGQGPEFLTYFQNEAQLEKSRLLSDRFSAERPKGSFSTLEIQRTEQGDSAMYLCASSSSPGTGPNTEAFFGQGTRLTVV.

This chain connects TRBV5-6 to TRBJ2-3; unclear D gene. There are 13 residues in the CDR3. CDR1 and CDR2 (germline): SGHDT, YYEEEE. The germline V and J ends were trimmed by 1 base and 3 bases, with 6 bases remaining between them. The CDR3 DNA is TGTGCCAGCAGCTTGACCGAAACAGATACGCAGTATTTT. Protein: CASSLTETDTQYF.

This clone is labeled as medium-sized. Here the CDR3 reads CASSSVAGARTDTQYF. In DNA form, the CDR3 reads TGTGCCAGCAGCTCCGTAGCGGGGGCCCGCACAGATACGCAGTATTTT. This chain connects TRBV7-3 to TRBJ2-3, with 9 bases aligning to TRBD2. This CDR3 spans 16 amino acids. CDR1 and CDR2 (germline): SGHTA, FQGTGA. Trimming cost V 4 bases and J 1 base; bases outside gene matches: 6.

The V and J genes are TRBV30 and TRBJ1-2; possible D gene TRBD1, 5 bases. Germline V lookup: CDR1 GTSNPN, CDR2 SVGIG (reference sequence). The CDR3 length is 13 residues. V lost 0 bases and J lost 10, with 15 bases in between. The CDR3, as DNA: TGTGCCTGGAGTGTACGAGTCGGCAGGGACTACACCTTC. It is translated as CAWSVRVGRDYTF. The entire variable domain, with the rest obtained from reference TRBV30 and TRBJ1-2, is as follows: SQTIHQWPATLVQPVGSPLSLECTVEGTSNPNLYWYRQAAGRGLQLLFYSVGIGQISSEVPQNLSASRPQDRQFILSSKKLLLSDSGFYLCAWSVRVGRDYTFGSGTRLTVV.

The rearrangement joins TRBV2 to TRBJ2-7; D gene uncertain. The germline V and J ends were trimmed by 4 bases and 3 bases, with 13 bases remaining between them. This CDR3 spans 14 amino acids. Germline loops: CDR1 SNHLY, CDR2 FYNNEI. The CDR3 DNA reads as TGTGCCAGCAGTGGCCGAGTCAGTGACTACGAGCAGTACTTC. This codes for CASSGRVSDYEQYF.

Relative to its sample, this clone is medium-sized. The chain links TRBV2 to TRBJ1-1; D is ambiguous. The ends were cut back, 3 bases at V and 0 bases at J, with 8 bases in the middle. The CDR3 extends over 14 amino acids. The germline V gene has CDR1 SNHLY and CDR2 FYNNEI. The CDR3 protein is CASSEPLMNTEAFF. CDR3 in DNA: TGTGCCAGCAGTGAGCCGTTAATGAACACTGAAGCTTTCTTT.

On this clone: The junction does not match germline at one end; this may be a read error. This CDR3 reads CVSVRGGEQYF. The CDR3 region has the DNA TGCGTCTCGGTTAGGGGCGGGGAGCAGTACTTC. V is TRBV6-5 and J is TRBJ2-7; TRBD1 or TRBD2 may be the D gene (5 bases each). The germline V gene encodes CDR1 MNHEY and CDR2 SVGAGI. The CDR3 covers 11 residues.

This clone was counted a single time. The V call is TRBV7-3, the J call TRBJ2-3; tentative D call: TRBD2 (5 bases). Trimming shortened V by 4 bases and J by 3 bases, and 11 bases separated the two germline ends. CDR1 and CDR2 (germline): SGHTA, FQGTGA. The CDR3 consists of 14 residues. CDR3 sequence (DNA): TGTGCCAGCAGCTCGGGTCCGGGAACAGATACGCAGTATTTT. It codes for CASSSGPGTDTQYF.

V gene TRBV7-6 combines with J gene TRBJ2-2; D is possibly TRBD2 (6 bases). The V gene's germline CDR1 is SGHVS and CDR2 FNYEAQ. The CDR3 consists of 17 residues. V was shortened by 0 bases and J by 0 bases, with 11 bases between the two germline ends. Here the CDR3 reads CASSLARGGTNTGELFF. CDR3 nucleotides: TGTGCCAGCAGCTTAGCGAGGGGCGGGACGAACACCGGGGAGCTGTTTTTT.

This rearrangement joins TRBV19 to TRBJ2-1; TRBD1 aligns across 8 bases. There are 14 residues in the CDR3. V gave up 6 bases and J gave up 3 bases; unmatched junction bases: 4. Germline values: CDR1 LNHDA, CDR2 SQIVND (reference sequence). CDR3 sequence reads: CASSGQGGYNEQFF. The CDR3 coding sequence is TGTGCCAGTAGCGGACAGGGCGGCTACAATGAGCAGTTCTTC.

This rearrangement joins TRBV28 to TRBJ2-3, with D perhaps matching TRBD1 or TRBD2 (5 bases each). V lost 6 bases, J lost 2 bases, and 12 bases lay in between. The germline V gene has CDR1 MDHEN and CDR2 SYDVKM. The CDR3 totals 14 residues. CDR3 in DNA: TGTGCCAGCAGGGGGGTTGTGACCACAGATACGCAGTATTTT. Its translation is CASRGVVTTDTQYF.

This clone was counted between two and nine times. This chain joins TRBV6-5 and TRBJ1-3; a weak D match, TRBD1 (5 bases). CDR1 MNHEY and CDR2 SVGAGI come from the germline V gene. This CDR3 comprises 13 residues. With 10 bases removed from V and 0 bases from J, the gap between germline ends came to 10 bases. The CDR3: CATCGGSGNTIYF. The CDR3 nucleotides read TGTGCCACCTGCGGGGGCTCTGGAAACACCATATATTTT.

This chain links TRBV7-9 with TRBJ1-4; D is unclear. CDR3 length: 14 amino acids. Trimming pared 1 base from V and 5 bases from J, leaving 8 bases between. Germline loops: CDR1 SEHNR, CDR2 FQNEAQ (reference sequence). The CDR3 sequence: CASSLVSENEKLFF. For the CDR3, the DNA is TGTGCCAGCAGCTTAGTTTCCGAGAATGAAAAACTGTTTTTT. Looking up the rest from reference TRBV7-9 and TRBJ1-4 gives the full variable domain: DTGVSQNPRHKITKRGQNVTFRCDPISEHNRLYWYRQTLGQGPEFLTYFQNEAQLEKSRLLSDRFSAERPKGSFSTLEIQRTEQGDSAMYLCASSLVSENEKLFFGSGTQLSVL.

V usage is TRBV7-3 and J usage is TRBJ2-5; 7 positions match TRBD1. The CDR3 consists of 14 residues. J lost 5 bases, V lost 3 bases, and 6 bases had no gene match. Per the germline V gene, CDR1 is SGHTA and CDR2 is FQGTGA. The CDR3 protein is CASSFGQDRETQYF. The CDR3 coding sequence is TGTGCCAGCAGCTTCGGACAGGACCGTGAGACCCAGTACTTC.

This clone was recorded a few times. The chain has TRBV27 and TRBJ2-7; D ambiguous. With 5 bases removed from V and 6 bases from J, the gap between germline ends came to 20 bases. The CDR3 spans 15 residues. From germline, CDR1 is MNHEY and CDR2 SMNVEV (reference sequence). CDR3 residues: CASSPVKAVMFEQYF. The CDR3 DNA reads TGTGCCAGCAGTCCAGTTAAGGCTGTGATGTTCGAGCAGTACTTC.

V gene TRBV5-4 combines with J gene TRBJ1-3; D is undetermined. The germline V and J ends were trimmed by 7 bases and 0 bases, with 8 bases remaining between them. Looked up from germline, CDR1 is SGHNT and CDR2 is YYREEE (reference sequence). The CDR3 totals 13 residues. CDR3: CASHPSSGNTIYF. Written as DNA, the CDR3 is TGTGCCAGCCATCCCTCCTCTGGAAACACCATATATTTT.

This sequence joins TRBV6-1 and TRBJ2-7, with TRBD1 matching over 7 bases. The CDR3 totals 15 residues. The J segment lost 0 bases and the V segment lost 1 base, leaving 3 bases of the junction unmatched. Germline values: CDR1 MNHNS, CDR2 SASEGT. Here the CDR3 reads CASSEGDSSSYEQYF. In nucleotides, the CDR3 is TGTGCCAGCAGTGAAGGGGACAGTAGCTCCTACGAGCAGTACTTC.

This rearrangement joins TRBV6-5 to TRBJ2-1; D is uncertain. This CDR3 spans 14 amino acids. Trimming shortened V by 0 bases and J by 5 bases, and 8 bases separated the two germline ends. Germline V lookup: CDR1 MNHEY, CDR2 SVGAGI. The CDR3: CASSYSPSNNEQFF. The DNA of the CDR3 is TGTGCCAGCAGTTACTCCCCAAGCAACAATGAGCAGTTCTTC.

J is TRBJ2-7 and V is TRBV9, with a weak D call TRBD1 (6 bases). Trimming took 4 bases from V and 4 from J, leaving 18 bases between them. CDR1 SGDLS and CDR2 YYNGEE come from the germline V gene. The CDR3 covers 15 residues. The CDR3 DNA follows: TGTGCCAGCAGCCCTACTCGGGACAAGGGTTACGAGCAGTACTTC. It yields the protein CASSPTRDKGYEQYF.

The chain carries TRBV2 and TRBJ2-7; possibly TRBD2 for D (5 bases). This CDR3 is 14 amino acids long. Deletions cut 1 base from V and 2 bases from J, with 9 bases between. From germline, CDR1 is SNHLY and CDR2 FYNNEI. Here the CDR3 reads CASSEGRVTYEQYF. The CDR3 bases are TGTGCCAGCAGTGAAGGGCGGGTCACCTACGAGCAGTACTTC.